This is a list of T cell receptor beta chains from one sample in a study of blood T cell repertoires in COVID-19. TCRdb's copy holds only in-frame clones and misses some; the assay was immunoSEQ multiplex PCR. This sample yields about 100,000 clones, of which roughly 92% are seen a single time; around 5.8% belongs to the top ten. Input material: peripheral blood. The receptors were gathered from a man aged 50-59 years with active COVID-19. The CDR3 runs from the conserved cysteine through the conserved F or W. A D gene is named only where the DNA matches it firmly. Not all rows give a size; the values are once, few, many and, for expanded clones, a class.

D	J	size	V	CDR3	DNA
TRBD2	TRBJ2-1	NA	TRBV5-6	CASSSGLYNEQFF	TGTGCCAGCAGCTCGGGACTATACAATGAGCAGTTCTTC
TRBD2	TRBJ2-3	NA	TRBV5-1	CASSLGLAGEGDTQYF	TGCGCCAGCAGCTTGGGACTAGCGGGAGAAGGGGATACGCAGTATTTT
TRBD2	TRBJ2-7	NA	TRBV4-1	CASSVRDYPTYEQYF	TGCGCCAGCAGCGTCCGGGACTACCCTACCTACGAGCAGTACTTC
NA	TRBJ1-4	NA	TRBV6-1	CASSEILGEGHEKLFF	TGTGCCAGCAGTGAAATTTTAGGGGAAGGACATGAAAAACTGTTTTTT
NA	TRBJ2-1	NA	TRBV7-6	CASGGGEGRSYNEQFF	TGTGCCAGCGGGGGGGGCGAGGGGAGATCCTACAATGAGCAGTTCTTC
TRBD2	TRBJ2-5	NA	TRBV20-1	CSAKREETQYF	TGCAGTGCTAAGCGGGAGGAGACCCAGTACTTC
NA	TRBJ1-2	NA	TRBV29-1	CSAGGLGSVANYGYTF	TGCAGCGCTGGGGGGTTGGGGTCGGTAGCTAACTATGGCTACACCTTC
TRBD2	TRBJ2-5	NA	TRBV2	CASSVRGGRAAETQYF	TGTGCCAGCAGTGTTAGAGGCGGGAGGGCCGCCGAGACCCAGTACTTC
NA	TRBJ2-2	NA	TRBV6-6	CASRLPFPTGELFF	TGTGCCAGCAGACTCCCGTTCCCCACCGGGGAGCTGTTTTTT
TRBD1	TRBJ2-7	NA	TRBV28	CASSSQGQGAGEQYF	TGTGCCAGCAGTTCGCAGGGACAGGGGGCGGGCGAGCAGTACTTC
TRBD2	TRBJ2-1	few	TRBV2	CASPPGGATDEQFF	TGTGCCAGCCCCCCGGGGGGGGCTACGGATGAGCAGTTCTTC
NA	TRBJ2-3	NA	TRBV7-9	CASSSWGADTQYF	TGTGCCAGCAGCTCCTGGGGAGCAGATACGCAGTATTTT
TRBD2	TRBJ2-1	NA	TRBV3-1/TRBV3-2	CASKAGGPENEQFF	TGTGCCAGCAAGGCGGGAGGGCCCGAAAATGAGCAGTTCTTC
NA	TRBJ2-3	NA	TRBV28	CASSLGSTDTQYF	TGTGCCAGCAGTTTGGGCAGCACAGATACGCAGTATTTT
TRBD1	TRBJ1-3	NA	TRBV20-1	CSALEGATIYF	TGCAGTGCTCTTGAGGGGGCCACCATATATTTT